The clone carrying this T cell receptor beta chain was picked up many times. Its antigen is as yet unknown. Preparation of the TCRbeta library was carried out with unique molecular identifiers. A single record per CDR3 protein comes from TCRdb applying MiXCR to the PCR reads. The sample yields approximately 650,000 distinct CDR3 sequences, over 10% seen once. V lost 0 bases to trimming and J lost 0 bases, with 31 bases between them. CDR3 size: 23 residues. Germline assignment: CDR1 SGHNT and CDR2 YYREEE (reference sequence). The data were obtained in a study of T-cell reconstitution after alpha-beta-depleted transplantation in children. Study-wide points: A year had passed since transplant, and T-cell counts and diversity by then came mostly from newly produced T cells.

The sequence came from a girl under 10 years old with congenital amegakaryocytic thrombocytopenia, due to receive a stem cell transplant. This sequence joins TRBV5-4 and TRBJ2-1; a weak D match, TRBD2 (5 bases). The specimen comprised PBMCs, sampled before TCRalphabeta/CD19-depleted stem cell transplant. For the CDR3, the DNA is TGTGCCAGCAGCTTGGCCAGGAAGACAAGAGGACTCATAGTAGAAAGCTCCTACAATGAGCAGTTCTTC. Protein product: CASSLARKTRGLIVESSYNEQFF.